These T cell receptor beta chains were read from a single sample in a study of blood T cell repertoires in COVID-19. Sequencing used immunoSEQ multiplex PCR; TCRdb keeps in-frame clones, though not all of them. The sample contains 200,000 to 250,000 clones, 70% to 90% of which appear only once. The specimen sequenced was peripheral blood. All receptors come from a man aged 18 to 30 with active or convalescent COVID-19. CDR3s include the opening cysteine and the closing phenylalanine or tryptophan. D genes are given only for firm matches. Clone size is stated in some rows and not others, as once, few, many or a class when expanded.

abundance: once; j_gene: TRBJ2-5; v_gene: TRBV14; d_gene: -; CDR3nt: TGTGCCAGCAGCCAATACAGGTACCAAGAGACCCAGTACTTC; CDR3aa: CASSQYRYQETQYF
abundance: -; j_gene: TRBJ1-1; v_gene: TRBV6-5; d_gene: TRBD1; CDR3nt: TGTGCCAGCAGCCTAGACAGGGGAAGAGCTTTCTTT; CDR3aa: CASSLDRGRAFF
abundance: -; j_gene: TRBJ2-7; v_gene: TRBV2; d_gene: -; CDR3nt: TGTGCCAGCAGAGGGCGGCGGACAGACTACGAGCAGTACTTC; CDR3aa: CASRGRRTDYEQYF
abundance: once; j_gene: TRBJ2-3; v_gene: TRBV7-9; d_gene: TRBD2; CDR3nt: TGTGCCAGCGCCCCTACTAGCGGGTCCGGAGATACGCAGTATTTT; CDR3aa: CASAPTSGSGDTQYF
abundance: -; j_gene: TRBJ2-7; v_gene: TRBV27; d_gene: TRBD2; CDR3nt: TGTGCCAGCAGTGACGGGACTAGCGGATACCGCTCCTACGAGCAGTACTTC; CDR3aa: CASSDGTSGYRSYEQYF
abundance: -; j_gene: TRBJ1-1; v_gene: TRBV18; d_gene: -; CDR3nt: TGTGCCAGCTCACTAAAGCAGAACACTGAAGCTTTCTTT; CDR3aa: CASSLKQNTEAFF
abundance: -; j_gene: TRBJ1-6; v_gene: TRBV3-1/TRBV3-2; d_gene: TRBD1; CDR3nt: TGTGCCAGCAGGCAGACAGGGATCACTTCACCCCTCCACTTT; CDR3aa: CASRQTGITSPLHF
abundance: -; j_gene: TRBJ2-2; v_gene: TRBV25-1; d_gene: -; CDR3nt: TGTGCCAGCAGTAACCGGGACTTCACCGGGGAGCTGTTTTTT; CDR3aa: CASSNRDFTGELFF
abundance: -; j_gene: TRBJ2-5; v_gene: TRBV11-2; d_gene: -; CDR3nt: TGTGCCAGCAGCGATAGAGATCCCCAAGAGACCCAGTACTTC; CDR3aa: CASSDRDPQETQYF
abundance: few; j_gene: TRBJ1-2; v_gene: TRBV28; d_gene: TRBD1; CDR3nt: TGTGCCAGCAGCGGGCGTGGGACAGCCAACTATGGCTACACCTTC; CDR3aa: CASSGRGTANYGYTF
abundance: -; j_gene: TRBJ2-7; v_gene: TRBV4-1; d_gene: TRBD1; CDR3nt: TGCGCCAGCAGCCAGGCACAGGGGATTGTCTCCTACGAGCAGTACTTC; CDR3aa: CASSQAQGIVSYEQYF
abundance: once; j_gene: TRBJ2-7; v_gene: TRBV27; d_gene: -; CDR3nt: TGTGCCAGCAGTTTAGGTAGGGGGGGAGCGTACTACGAGCAGTACTTC; CDR3aa: CASSLGRGGAYYEQYF
abundance: -; j_gene: TRBJ2-7; v_gene: TRBV3-1/TRBV3-2; d_gene: TRBD2; CDR3nt: TGTGCCAGCAGCCAAGATGGGGACGGGACTATTTTCTACGAGCAGTACTTC; CDR3aa: CASSQDGDGTIFYEQYF
abundance: -; j_gene: TRBJ1-2; v_gene: TRBV3-1/TRBV3-2; d_gene: TRBD1; CDR3nt: TGTGCCAGCAGCCACGGGACAGGAGGAACGACTAACTATGGCTACACCTTC; CDR3aa: CASSHGTGGTTNYGYTF
abundance: -; j_gene: TRBJ1-1; v_gene: TRBV5-6; d_gene: TRBD1; CDR3nt: TGTGCCAGCAGCTTGGGACAGGGGATGCCTGAAGCTTTCTTT; CDR3aa: CASSLGQGMPEAFF
abundance: -; j_gene: TRBJ2-6; v_gene: TRBV2; d_gene: -; CDR3nt: TGTGCCAGCAGCCTACTGACAGACAGCTCTGGGGCCAACGTCCTGACTTTC; CDR3aa: CASSLLTDSSGANVLTF
abundance: -; j_gene: TRBJ2-2; v_gene: TRBV18; d_gene: -; CDR3nt: TGTGCCAGCTCACCACCCGGCCTAGCTGTTTCGAACGGTTGGGACACCGGGGAGCTGTTTTTT; CDR3aa: CASSPPGLAVSNGWDTGELFF
abundance: once; j_gene: TRBJ2-1; v_gene: TRBV7-3; d_gene: -; CDR3nt: TGTGCCAGCAGCTCCGGGAGCTCCTACAATGAGCAGTTCTTC; CDR3aa: CASSSGSSYNEQFF
abundance: -; j_gene: TRBJ1-4; v_gene: TRBV3-1/TRBV3-2; d_gene: TRBD1; CDR3nt: TGTGCCAGCAGCCCCCCCAACAGACTCGGGACAGGAGATGAAAAACTGTTTTTT; CDR3aa: CASSPPNRLGTGDEKLFF
abundance: few; j_gene: TRBJ2-7; v_gene: TRBV19; d_gene: TRBD1; CDR3nt: TGTGCCAGTGGTGGCGGCAGGGGGTACGAGCAGTACTTC; CDR3aa: CASGGGRGYEQYF
abundance: -; j_gene: TRBJ2-1; v_gene: TRBV29-1; d_gene: TRBD1; CDR3nt: TGCAGCGCTTTAGGGGCAGGGGGCATCTGGTTCTTC; CDR3aa: CSALGAGGIWFF
abundance: -; j_gene: TRBJ2-7; v_gene: TRBV12-3/TRBV12-4; d_gene: -; CDR3nt: TGTGCCAGCAGTTGGACAGATTCCTACGAGCAGTACTTC; CDR3aa: CASSWTDSYEQYF
abundance: -; j_gene: TRBJ2-3; v_gene: TRBV12-3/TRBV12-4; d_gene: -; CDR3nt: TGTGCCAGCAGTTCGGCCAGGGGAGATACGCAGTATTTT; CDR3aa: CASSSARGDTQYF
abundance: -; j_gene: TRBJ1-4; v_gene: TRBV11-2; d_gene: TRBD1; CDR3nt: TGTGCCAGCACCCAGGGACAGGGTTGGGAAAAACTGTTTTTT; CDR3aa: CASTQGQGWEKLFF
abundance: -; j_gene: TRBJ1-5; v_gene: TRBV28; d_gene: -; CDR3nt: TGTGCCAGCAGCAGCGGCACCTATCAGCCCCAGCATTTT; CDR3aa: CASSSGTYQPQHF
abundance: -; j_gene: TRBJ1-3; v_gene: TRBV6-4; d_gene: -; CDR3nt: TGTGCCAGCAGTGTTGGCAGGGTTATCTCTGGAAACACCATATATTTT; CDR3aa: CASSVGRVISGNTIYF
abundance: -; j_gene: TRBJ1-1; v_gene: TRBV5-1; d_gene: -; CDR3nt: TGCGCCAGCAGCTTCGAGTTACAGGGTAACACTGAAGCTTTCTTT; CDR3aa: CASSFELQGNTEAFF
abundance: -; j_gene: TRBJ2-7; v_gene: TRBV12-2; d_gene: -; CDR3nt: TGTGCAAGTCGCTTAAGTTTTTATGGGCAGGGGGCTGCCTACGAGCAGTACTTC; CDR3aa: CASRLSFYGQGAAYEQYF
abundance: -; j_gene: TRBJ1-6; v_gene: TRBV12-3/TRBV12-4; d_gene: -; CDR3nt: TGTGCCAGCAGTTCCCTCAGGGGATCACCCCTCCACTTT; CDR3aa: CASSSLRGSPLHF
abundance: -; j_gene: TRBJ2-5; v_gene: TRBV11-3; d_gene: -; CDR3nt: TGTGCCAGCAGCTTAGACACGGAAGGGGCCCAGTACTTC; CDR3aa: CASSLDTEGAQYF
abundance: once; j_gene: TRBJ2-6; v_gene: TRBV5-1; d_gene: -; CDR3nt: TGCGCCAGCAGCTTGACCGCTACAGGGTCTGGGGCCAACGTCCTGACTTTC; CDR3aa: CASSLTATGSGANVLTF
abundance: -; j_gene: TRBJ2-1; v_gene: TRBV28; d_gene: TRBD2; CDR3nt: TGTGCCAGCAGTTTTCTAGCGGGAGGTTTTGACAATGAGCAGTTCTTC; CDR3aa: CASSFLAGGFDNEQFF
abundance: -; j_gene: TRBJ1-5; v_gene: TRBV12-3/TRBV12-4; d_gene: -; CDR3nt: TGTGCCAGTCAAAGGGCAGGGAACCAGCCCCAGCATTTT; CDR3aa: CASQRAGNQPQHF
abundance: -; j_gene: TRBJ1-1; v_gene: TRBV28; d_gene: -; CDR3nt: TGTGCCAGCAGGCTACCGGGACAATGGAACACTGAAGCTTTCTTT; CDR3aa: CASRLPGQWNTEAFF
abundance: once; j_gene: TRBJ2-3; v_gene: TRBV29-1; d_gene: -; CDR3nt: TGCAGCGTTGAAGGGGCAGTTGGGACAATCACAGATACGCAGTATTTT; CDR3aa: CSVEGAVGTITDTQYF
abundance: -; j_gene: TRBJ1-4; v_gene: TRBV30; d_gene: TRBD1; CDR3nt: TGTGCCTGGAGTCAGAAGGGGGCGCCTGAAAAACTGTTTTTT; CDR3aa: CAWSQKGAPEKLFF
abundance: -; j_gene: TRBJ1-5; v_gene: TRBV14; d_gene: -; CDR3nt: TGTGCCAGCAGCCTTACGGGGTTCGGAGGGACCCAGCATTTT; CDR3aa: CASSLTGFGGTQHF
abundance: -; j_gene: TRBJ2-7; v_gene: TRBV29-1; d_gene: TRBD1; CDR3nt: TGCAGCGTTGATGGGACGGACAGGGAGTTCTACGAGCAGTACTTC; CDR3aa: CSVDGTDREFYEQYF
abundance: -; j_gene: TRBJ1-1; v_gene: TRBV18; d_gene: -; CDR3nt: TGTGCCAGCTCACCATCACCGGGACTGGGTGAAGCTTTCTTT; CDR3aa: CASSPSPGLGEAFF
abundance: few; j_gene: TRBJ2-3; v_gene: TRBV5-1; d_gene: TRBD2; CDR3nt: TGCGCCAGCAGGGCGACTAGCGGGCTCACTGGTACGCAGTATTTT; CDR3aa: CASRATSGLTGTQYF
abundance: -; j_gene: TRBJ2-1; v_gene: TRBV2; d_gene: -; CDR3nt: TGTGCCAGCACCCAGAGGCAGGGGAGAGTCGATGAGCAGTTCTTC; CDR3aa: CASTQRQGRVDEQFF
abundance: once; j_gene: TRBJ1-3; v_gene: TRBV7-2; d_gene: -; CDR3nt: TGTGCCAGCAGCTTAAAATCGGTCGCATCTGGAAACACCATATATTTT; CDR3aa: CASSLKSVASGNTIYF
abundance: -; j_gene: TRBJ2-4; v_gene: TRBV3-1/TRBV3-2; d_gene: -; CDR3nt: TGTGCCAGCAGCCAATTACTAGTATCCCAAAACATTCAGTACTTC; CDR3aa: CASSQLLVSQNIQYF
abundance: -; j_gene: TRBJ1-1; v_gene: TRBV6-1; d_gene: -; CDR3nt: TGTGCCAGCAGTGAAGCGCAGGGGTGGGGAAATGAAGCTTTCTTT; CDR3aa: CASSEAQGWGNEAFF
abundance: -; j_gene: TRBJ1-5; v_gene: TRBV30; d_gene: -; CDR3nt: TGTGCCTGGAGGGCAAAGGTCGGGGTGGACAATCAGCCCCAGCATTTT; CDR3aa: CAWRAKVGVDNQPQHF
abundance: -; j_gene: TRBJ1-1; v_gene: TRBV30; d_gene: TRBD1; CDR3nt: TGTGCCGGATACAGGGGAGTGAACACTGAAGCTTTCTTT; CDR3aa: CAGYRGVNTEAFF
abundance: -; j_gene: TRBJ1-2; v_gene: TRBV27; d_gene: -; CDR3nt: TGTGCCAGCAGTTTATCGGGGGGGATGAAGTATGGCTACACCTTC; CDR3aa: CASSLSGGMKYGYTF
abundance: few; j_gene: TRBJ2-3; v_gene: TRBV28; d_gene: TRBD2; CDR3nt: TGTGCCAGCAGTTTCGTTTCGGTGGAGCGGGAGCTCACAGATACGCAGTATTTT; CDR3aa: CASSFVSVERELTDTQYF
abundance: -; j_gene: TRBJ1-6; v_gene: TRBV27; d_gene: -; CDR3nt: TGTGCCAGCAGGTGGGGGCAGAAAAATTCACCCCTCCACTTT; CDR3aa: CASRWGQKNSPLHF
abundance: -; j_gene: TRBJ2-2; v_gene: TRBV11-2; d_gene: TRBD2; CDR3nt: TGTGCCAGCAGCTTGGAAGTTAGCGGGAGCAGGGTCGGGGAGCTGTTTTTT; CDR3aa: CASSLEVSGSRVGELFF
abundance: -; j_gene: TRBJ2-4; v_gene: TRBV2; d_gene: -; CDR3nt: TGTGCCAGCAGGGGGGGGGCAGCCAAAAACATTCAGTACTTC; CDR3aa: CASRGGAAKNIQYF
abundance: -; j_gene: TRBJ2-3; v_gene: TRBV29-1; d_gene: TRBD2; CDR3nt: TGCAGCGTGATCCAGGGGACTAGTCTTCCAGATACGCAGTATTTT; CDR3aa: CSVIQGTSLPDTQYF
abundance: -; j_gene: TRBJ1-3; v_gene: TRBV24-1; d_gene: -; CDR3nt: TGTGCCACCAGTGACCCGAGCGAGAGCTCTGGAAACACCATATATTTT; CDR3aa: CATSDPSESSGNTIYF